The T cell receptor (beta chain) described here comes from a study of PD-1 blockade in classical Hodgkin lymphoma. Stated time point: newly diagnosed, previously untreated cHL patient sample. TCRdb keeps only in-frame clones here, not all; method: immunoSEQ multiplex PCR. The table has 30,000 to 35,000 clones, around 94% seen once. This sequence originates from a human donor with classical Hodgkin lymphoma. Input material: peripheral blood mononuclear cells (PBMCs).

CDR3 sequence (DNA): TGTGCCAGCAGCTTGGGAGAGTGGGGGGCGAACTACGAGCAGTACTTC. Its translation is CASSLGEWGANYEQYF. The rearrangement uses TRBV5-4 and TRBJ2-7, with D tentatively TRBD1 or TRBD2 (6 bases each). Trimming cost V 0 bases and J 3 bases, with 16 bases left between them. Germline V CDR1 and CDR2: SGHNT, YYREEE (reference sequence). This CDR3 has 16 amino acids.